One and the same sample provided the 25 T cell receptor beta chains below, sequenced in a study of blood T cell repertoires in COVID-19. TCRdb keeps only in-frame clones here, not all; method: immunoSEQ multiplex PCR. The sample contains approximately 200,000 clones, 86% of which appear only once. The material sequenced was PBMCs or T cells enriched from blood (not recorded which). The receptors here all came from a woman in her thirties who had been exposed to COVID-19.

The chain uses TRBV5-1 and TRBJ1-4; D is unclear. The CDR3 runs 16 residues. Trimming took off 4 bases at V and 5 bases at J, with 18 bases between the two ends. Germline loops: CDR1 SGHRS, CDR2 YFSETQ. The CDR3 spells CASSAQPAGENEKLFF. Written as DNA, the CDR3 is TGCGCCAGCAGCGCCCAACCCGCGGGCGAAAATGAAAAACTGTTTTTT.

V is TRBV27 and J is TRBJ2-5; D remains unclear. The CDR3 is 14 amino acids. In germline, CDR1 is MNHEY, CDR2 SMNVEV (reference sequence). Trimming took 8 bases from V and 2 from J, leaving 15 bases between them. The CDR3 DNA is TGTGCCAGCGCCCCCAGGCCGTCACAAGAGACCCAGTACTTC. This encodes CASAPRPSQETQYF.

V and J are TRBV19 and TRBJ1-2; tentatively, D is TRBD1 (5 bases). The CDR3 runs 14 residues. The germline V gene has CDR1 LNHDA and CDR2 SQIVND (reference sequence). V lost 5 bases to trimming and J lost 7 bases, with 17 bases between them. CDR3 amino acids: CASSGWAAGTGYTF. CDR3 sequence (DNA): TGTGCCAGTAGTGGATGGGCGGCGGGGACTGGCTACACCTTC.

A word on this clone: In the same sample, other DNA sequences code for this CDR3. The chain employs TRBV9 and TRBJ1-2; possibly TRBD1 for D (5 bases). The CDR3 extends over 13 amino acids. The germline V gene has CDR1 SGDLS and CDR2 YYNGEE. Trimming left V 0 bases short and J 4 bases short, with 7 bases between. The DNA for the CDR3 is TGTGCCAGCAGCGTAGCCGGGGGCTATGGCTACACCTTC. It is translated as CASSVAGGYGYTF.

The chain carries TRBV5-1 and TRBJ2-7; 8 bases align to TRBD1. The CDR3 extends over 16 amino acids. Trimming cost V 2 bases and J 6 bases; bases outside gene matches: 13. Germline V lookup: CDR1 SGHRS, CDR2 YFSETQ. The CDR3 sequence is CASSFSGTGTSGEQYF. CDR3 bases: TGCGCCAGCAGCTTTTCCGGGACAGGTACGTCGGGCGAGCAGTACTTC.

This clone was detected only a few times. The chain links TRBV5-1 to TRBJ1-4, with TRBD1 matching 8 bases. The germline V gene encodes CDR1 SGHRS and CDR2 YFSETQ. V shed 7 bases and J 5 bases; nucleotides not matched to a gene: 7. This CDR3 has 14 residues. CDR3 sequence: CASGQGGGNEKLFF. For the CDR3, the DNA is TGCGCCAGCGGACAGGGCGGAGGCAATGAAAAACTGTTTTTT.

V gene TRBV5-1 combines with J gene TRBJ1-1; no clear D gene. The CDR3 is 14 amino acids. The germline V gene encodes CDR1 SGHRS and CDR2 YFSETQ. With 0 bases removed from V and 6 bases from J, the gap between germline ends came to 12 bases. The CDR3: CASSLEQLVPEAFF. Written as DNA, the CDR3 is TGCGCCAGCAGCTTGGAACAGTTGGTCCCTGAAGCTTTCTTT.

The genes are TRBV11-3 and TRBJ2-3, with 13 bases fitting TRBD2. CDR1 and CDR2 (germline): SGHNT, YENEEA. The CDR3 runs 15 residues. The V segment lost 4 bases and the J segment 6 bases; nucleotides outside the gene matches: 4. The CDR3 DNA reads as TGTGCCAGCAGCTCCGGACTAGCGGGGGCGGATACGCAGTATTTT. Amino acid sequence: CASSSGLAGADTQYF.

The chain carries TRBV19 and TRBJ2-1, with TRBD2 matching 7 bases. Per the germline V gene, CDR1 is LNHDA and CDR2 is SQIVND (reference sequence). The V and J ends lost 5 bases and 8 bases, in that order; junction bases with no gene match: 9. The CDR3 sequence is 14 residues long. In nucleotides, the CDR3 is TGTGCCAGTAGTCCCTGGGGAGGGGCCCATGAGCAGTTCTTC. Translating it yields CASSPWGGAHEQFF.

The V gene is TRBV12-3 or TRBV12-4, the J gene TRBJ1-3; D unresolved. CDR3 size: 13 residues. Between the trimmed V and J ends, which lost 10 bases and 2 bases, there was a span of 12 bases. CDR3 in amino acids: CATSPRPGNTIYF. The CDR3 bases are TGTGCCACCTCCCCGAGGCCTGGAAACACCATATATTTT.

This sequence joins TRBV9 and TRBJ2-3; the match to TRBD2 covers 12 bases. Per germline, CDR1 SGDLS and CDR2 YYNGEE. The V gene end was trimmed by 2 bases and the J gene end by 6 bases; junction bases not matched to a gene: 7. The CDR3 has 16 residues. Here the CDR3 reads CASSVGRTSGADTQYF. CDR3 nucleotides: TGTGCCAGCAGCGTCGGGAGGACTAGCGGGGCGGATACGCAGTATTTT.

The chain is built from TRBV5-6 and TRBJ2-2; D uncertain. Between the trimmed V and J ends, which lost 1 base and 1 base, there was a span of 11 bases. CDR1 is SGHDT, CDR2 YYEEEE, per germline. This CDR3 region has 16 residues. This chain's CDR3 is CASSLLRPGNTGELFF. DNA for the CDR3: TGTGCCAGCAGCTTGCTCAGGCCTGGGAACACCGGGGAGCTGTTTTTT.

The J gene is TRBJ1-3, the V gene TRBV5-5; possible D gene TRBD1, 6 bases. The CDR3 is 14 amino acids. V shed 4 bases and J shed 2 bases, with 10 bases lying between them. Germline values: CDR1 SGHKS, CDR2 YYEKEE (reference sequence). CDR3 DNA: TGTGCCAGCAGCCCAGGGGATACTGGAAACACCATATATTTT. Protein: CASSPGDTGNTIYF.

This clone was seen a handful of times. This chain joins TRBV9 and TRBJ1-2; D is perhaps TRBD1 (6 bases). Germline V gene sequence: CDR1 SGDLS, CDR2 YYNGEE. The CDR3 has 16 residues. Trimming removed 0 bases at V and 2 bases at J, with 14 bases between. The CDR3 sequence: CASSVASDRTNYGYTF. CDR3 in DNA: TGTGCCAGCAGCGTAGCGTCGGACAGAACGAACTATGGCTACACCTTC. The whole variable domain, remainder taken from reference TRBV9 and TRBJ1-2, is DSGVTQTPKHLITATGQRVTLRCSPRSGDLSVYWYQQSLDQGLQFLIQYYNGEERAKGNILERFSAQQFPDLHSELNLSSLELGDSALYFCASSVASDRTNYGYTFGSGTRLTVV.

This chain joins TRBV11-3 and TRBJ1-2, with a possible D match to TRBD1 (6 bases). The germline gives CDR1 SGHNT, CDR2 YENEEA. Deletions cut 4 bases from V and 6 bases from J, with 15 bases between. This CDR3 has 14 residues. The DNA for the CDR3 is TGTGCCAGCAGCTCTACGCGGGCAGGGGATGGCTACACCTTC. Protein: CASSSTRAGDGYTF. The variable domain in full, with the rest retrieved from reference TRBV11-3 and TRBJ1-2, is EAGVVQSPRYKIIEKKQPVAFWCNPISGHNTLYWYLQNLGQGPELLIRYENEEAVDDSQLPKDRFSAERLKGVDSTLKIQPAELGDSAVYLCASSSTRAGDGYTFGSGTRLTVV.

The chain couples TRBV5-1 to TRBJ1-6; a weak D match, TRBD1 (5 bases). V shed 4 bases and J shed 6 bases, with 17 bases lying between them. Germline V CDR1 and CDR2: SGHRS, YFSETQ. This CDR3 region has 16 residues. The CDR3 loop is CASSLPGTRGNSPLHF. In nucleotides, the CDR3 is TGCGCCAGCAGCCTCCCGGGGACTCGCGGTAATTCACCCCTCCACTTT.

The genes are TRBV28 and TRBJ1-1; 7 nucleotides align to TRBD1. The CDR3 loop spans 19 amino acids. The trim removed 5 bases at V and 0 bases at J, leaving 18 bases unmatched. Germline CDR1 MDHEN, CDR2 SYDVKM. CDR3 region: CASSPRSGQLEGVNTEAFF. DNA for the CDR3: TGTGCCAGCAGTCCTAGATCGGGACAGCTAGAGGGTGTGAACACTGAAGCTTTCTTT.

A word on this clone: Germline and junction disagree at one end, which may indicate a read error. Here the CDR3 DNA reads TGTGCCAGCAGCCTAGCAGAGGGAAGTGAGTTGTACTTC. It codes for CASSLAEGSELYF. V usage is TRBV7-8 and J usage is TRBJ2-7; a weak D match, TRBD2 (5 bases). The germline CDR1 and CDR2 sequences are SGHVS and FQNEAQ. The CDR3 is 13 residues long.

Only one count was recorded for this clone. The rearrangement uses TRBV2 and TRBJ2-7; D unclear. V dropped 3 bases and J dropped 6 bases, with 15 bases sitting between them. The CDR3 loop spans 14 amino acids. Germline CDR1 SNHLY, CDR2 FYNNEI. The DNA of the CDR3 is TGTGCCAGCAGTGATAGTCCATCTTTGGTCGAGCAGTACTTC. It yields the protein CASSDSPSLVEQYF.

The chain is built from TRBV4-2 and TRBJ1-2, with D possibly TRBD1 on 5 matching bases. Per the germline V gene, CDR1 is LGHNA and CDR2 is YNFKEQ. The CDR3 runs 15 residues. Trimming stripped 1 base from V and 4 bases from J, with 13 bases between. The CDR3 region has the DNA TGTGCCAGCAGCCAAGTCCCAGGGATAATCTATGGCTACACCTTC. Translated, it gives CASSQVPGIIYGYTF.

The V call is TRBV5-1, the J call TRBJ1-2; no firm D call. Trimming removed 0 bases from V and 6 bases from J, with 6 bases in between. The length of the CDR3 is 12 residues. Germline V CDR1 and CDR2: SGHRS, YFSETQ. The CDR3 loop is CASSLGGNGYTF. The CDR3 DNA reads TGCGCCAGCAGCTTGGGAGGGAATGGCTACACCTTC.

The chain carries TRBV19 and TRBJ1-6, with 10 bases aligning to TRBD1. Unmatched junction bases numbered 10, after V lost 9 bases and J lost 11 bases. Germline lookup yields CDR1 LNHDA and CDR2 SQIVND (reference sequence). CDR3 length: 14 residues. The CDR3 nucleotides are TGTGCCAGCAAACAGGACAGGGGGGTAACACCCCTCCACTTT. Its translation: CASKQDRGVTPLHF.

The rearrangement links TRBV11-2 to TRBJ2-3; the D is unclear. CDR1 SGHAT and CDR2 FQNNGV come from the germline V gene. V was trimmed by 0 bases and J by 4 bases, leaving 17 bases between them. The CDR3 is 17 residues long. This CDR3 reads CASSLDFGSYNADTQYF. CDR3 DNA: TGTGCCAGCAGCTTAGATTTTGGCTCTTACAACGCAGATACGCAGTATTTT.

The rearrangement links TRBV7-9 to TRBJ2-7, with D maybe TRBD2 (6 bases). This CDR3 is 14 amino acids long. V was trimmed by 11 bases and J by 0 bases, leaving 17 bases between them. In germline, CDR1 is SEHNR, CDR2 FQNEAQ (reference sequence). The CDR3 reads CAATPAGSSYEQYF. CDR3 nucleotide sequence: TGTGCCGCGACCCCGGCCGGGAGCTCCTACGAGCAGTACTTC.

This sequence joins TRBV19 and TRBJ2-1, with 8 bases that match TRBD2. V gave up 4 bases and J gave up 5 bases; unmatched junction bases: 7. The CDR3 totals 15 residues. From germline, CDR1 is LNHDA and CDR2 SQIVND (reference sequence). The CDR3 DNA follows: TGTGCCAGTAGTAGGGCGATCGGGGGGGACAATGAGCAGTTCTTC. This translates into CASSRAIGGDNEQFF.